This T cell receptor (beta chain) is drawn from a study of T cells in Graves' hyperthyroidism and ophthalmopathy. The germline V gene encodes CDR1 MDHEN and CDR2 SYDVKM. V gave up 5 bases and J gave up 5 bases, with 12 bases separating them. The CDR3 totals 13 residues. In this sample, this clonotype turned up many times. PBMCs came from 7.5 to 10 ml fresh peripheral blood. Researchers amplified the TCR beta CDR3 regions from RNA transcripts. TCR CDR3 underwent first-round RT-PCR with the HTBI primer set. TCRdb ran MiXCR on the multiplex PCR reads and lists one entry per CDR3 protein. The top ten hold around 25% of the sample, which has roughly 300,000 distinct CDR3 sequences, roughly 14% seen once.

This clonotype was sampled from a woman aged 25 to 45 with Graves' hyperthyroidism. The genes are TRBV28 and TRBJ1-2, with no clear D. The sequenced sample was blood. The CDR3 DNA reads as TGTGCCAGCAGTCCTCCTGGGGAGTATGGCTACACCTTC. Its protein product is CASSPPGEYGYTF.